These 32 T cell receptor beta chains were all obtained from the same sample, sequenced in a study of T-cell reconstitution after alpha-beta-depleted transplantation in children. Notes on the study in general: Alpha-beta T cells present about two months after transplant were reported to originate from several hundred expanded graft clones.

Antigens for these TCRs are unknown. The authors prepared the TCRbeta library with unique molecular identifiers. TCRdb re-analysed the PCR reads in MiXCR, keeping a single row per CDR3 protein. The sample shows roughly 30,000 distinct CDR3 sequences, over 6.5% of them seen only once. The starting material was peripheral blood, obtained 60 days after TCRalphabeta/CD19-depleted stem cell transplant. The receptors were gathered from a child less than two years old who had a stem cell transplant for acute myeloid leukemia, so the T cells may come from the graft donor.

This clonotype was counted ten times or more. The gene calls are TRBV5-1 and TRBJ2-7; 10 positions match TRBD2. Unmatched junction bases numbered 9, after V lost 2 bases and J lost 7 bases. Germline-derived CDR1 and CDR2 are SGHRS and YFSETQ. CDR3 size: 15 residues. CDR3 sequence (DNA): TGCGCCAGCAGCTTAAAGAGCGGGAGGGCCTGGGAGCAGTACTTC. It is translated as CASSLKSGRAWEQYF.

This clonotype was seen repeatedly, ten times or more. This chain links TRBV10-3 with TRBJ2-2; D is uncertain. CDR3 size: 12 residues. The germline V and J ends were trimmed by 3 bases and 5 bases, with 4 bases remaining between them. Per the germline V gene, CDR1 is ENHRY and CDR2 is SYGVKD. The CDR3 DNA is TGTGCCATCAGTGATTTTACCGGGGAGCTGTTTTTT. Amino acids: CAISDFTGELFF.

This clonotype occurred many times. The chain carries TRBV4-1 and TRBJ2-2; 8 bases fit TRBD2. V shed 0 bases, J shed 2 bases, and the junction held 5 bases outside the gene matches. Germline V gene sequence: CDR1 MGHRA, CDR2 YSYEKL. CDR3 size: 17 residues. The CDR3, as DNA: TGCGCCAGCAGCCAAGAGGAGGGACTAGATAACACCGGGGAGCTGTTTTTT. Translated, it gives CASSQEEGLDNTGELFF.

This clonotype came up many times. The chain's CDR3 is CAISESGREAQETQYF. The CDR3 DNA reads as TGTGCCATCAGTGAGTCGGGGAGGGAGGCCCAAGAGACCCAGTACTTC. V usage is TRBV10-3 and J usage is TRBJ2-5, with 7 bases identical to TRBD2. There are 16 residues in the CDR3. Germline V gene lookup returns CDR1 ENHRY and CDR2 SYGVKD. The ends lost 0 bases at V and 1 base at J; junction bases unmatched: 5.

This clonotype was observed at least ten times. The J gene is TRBJ2-1, the V gene TRBV28; perhaps TRBD2 as D (7 bases). Germline-derived CDR1 and CDR2 are MDHEN and SYDVKM. The V and J ends lost 4 bases and 3 bases respectively, with 13 bases between them. This CDR3 is 15 amino acids long. The CDR3: CASSYPRGGYNEQFF. The CDR3 region has the DNA TGTGCCAGCAGTTACCCTAGGGGGGGCTACAATGAGCAGTTCTTC.

There are many counts of this clonotype. J is TRBJ2-5 and V is TRBV3-1; 9 bases are shared with TRBD2. The ends lost 3 bases at V and 5 bases at J; junction bases unmatched: 10. CDR1 is LGHDT and CDR2 is YNNKEL in the germline V gene (reference sequence). This CDR3 spans 16 amino acids. In DNA form, the CDR3 reads TGTGCCAGCAGCCACCGTATTAGCGGGGGTGGGGAGACCCAGTACTTC. As protein: CASSHRISGGGETQYF.

This clonotype was found many times. The rearrangement links TRBV7-9 to TRBJ2-7; 8 bases align to TRBD2. The CDR3 covers 14 residues. With V trimmed by 1 base and J by 3 bases, 2 bases remained unmatched. CDR1 is SEHNR, CDR2 FQNEAQ, per germline (reference sequence). CDR3 in amino acids: CASSLGTSYYEQYF. In DNA form, the CDR3 reads TGTGCCAGCAGCTTAGGGACTAGCTACTACGAGCAGTACTTC. The variable domain in full, with the rest retrieved from reference TRBV7-9 and TRBJ2-7, is DTGVSQNPRHKITKRGQNVTFRCDPISEHNRLYWYRQTLGQGPEFLTYFQNEAQLEKSRLLSDRFSAERPKGSFSTLEIQRTEQGDSAMYLCASSLGTSYYEQYFGPGTRLTVT.

This clonotype was found many times. The rearrangement uses TRBV14 and TRBJ2-7; D is perhaps TRBD2 (5 bases). Trimming pared 5 bases from V and 2 bases from J, leaving 10 bases between. This CDR3 is 13 amino acids long. The germline CDR1 and CDR2 sequences are SGHDN and FVKESK. The CDR3 nucleotides read TGTGCCAGCAGCGTCGGGGTCGCCTACGAGCAGTACTTC. Translation: CASSVGVAYEQYF.

The chain uses TRBV19 and TRBJ2-2; TRBD1 aligns across 9 bases. Germline trimming cut 9 bases from V and 5 bases from J; bases unmatched to any gene: 7. Germline CDR1 is LNHDA and CDR2 is SQIVND (reference sequence). The CDR3 spans 14 residues. This chain's CDR3 is CASDSGQGTGELFF. CDR3 DNA sequence: TGTGCCAGCGATTCGGGACAGGGTACCGGGGAGCTGTTTTTT.

At least ten counts were recorded for this clonotype. The chain recombines TRBV6-1 with TRBJ2-7; no clear D. Germline V lookup: CDR1 MNHNS, CDR2 SASEGT. This CDR3 comprises 13 residues. V was pared by 7 bases and J by 3 bases, with 13 bases between. CDR3 in DNA: TGTGCCAGCATTGGTCCGTGGGGCTACGAGCAGTACTTC. Amino acid sequence: CASIGPWGYEQYF.

This clonotype appeared many times. This chain links TRBV5-1 with TRBJ2-1, with TRBD1 identical over 12 bases. CDR3 size: 18 residues. With 2 bases clipped from V and 5 bases from J, the junction kept 11 bases outside the gene matches. The germline V gene encodes CDR1 SGHRS and CDR2 YFSETQ. This CDR3 is CASSFRTRDRGLDNEQFF. As DNA, the CDR3 is TGCGCCAGCAGCTTTCGTACCCGGGACAGGGGGCTTGACAATGAGCAGTTCTTC. Full variable domain (remainder filled in from reference TRBV5-1 and TRBJ2-1): KAGVTQTPRYLIKTRGQQVTLSCSPISGHRSVSWYQQTPGQGLQFLFEYFSETQRNKGNFPGRFSGRQFSNSRSEMNVSTLELGDSALYLCASSFRTRDRGLDNEQFFGPGTRLTVL.

Many counts were recorded for this clonotype. V is TRBV4-3 and J is TRBJ2-1; no clear D gene. The CDR3 covers 14 residues. Trimming cost V 3 bases and J 0 bases, with 6 bases left between them. Germline V gene sequence: CDR1 LGHNA, CDR2 YSLEER. Here the CDR3 DNA reads TGCGCCAGCAGCCAGGCGAACTCCTACAATGAGCAGTTCTTC. Its protein is CASSQANSYNEQFF.

This clonotype was seen at least ten times. The rearrangement links TRBV5-6 to TRBJ2-1; D not certain. Trimming took 0 bases from V and 10 from J, leaving 11 bases between them. The CDR3 loop spans 13 amino acids. Per germline, CDR1 SGHDT and CDR2 YYEEEE. The CDR3 loop reads CASSLGTPREQFF. DNA for the CDR3: TGTGCCAGCAGCTTGGGGACCCCAAGGGAGCAGTTCTTC.

The chain joins TRBV6-4 to TRBJ1-1; 7 positions match TRBD1. This CDR3 is built from 14 residues. CDR1 MRHNA and CDR2 SNTAGT come from the germline V gene. CDR3 bases: TGTACCTTCAGTCCTTGGACAGGGAACACTGAAGCTTTCTTT. As protein: CTFSPWTGNTEAFF.

Ten or more counts support this clonotype. V usage is TRBV7-9 and J usage is TRBJ2-5, with 7 bases fitting TRBD1. Losses at the gene ends were 6 bases for V and 4 bases for J; bases not matched to a gene: 8. The CDR3 length is 14 residues. Per germline, CDR1 SEHNR and CDR2 FQNEAQ (reference sequence). In DNA form, the CDR3 reads TGTGCCAGCAGGGGGACAGTCCACCGAGAGACCCAGTACTTC. Encoded protein: CASRGTVHRETQYF.

This clonotype was counted at least ten times. The CDR3, as DNA: TGTGCCAGCAGCGGGGGCAAGGATACGCAGTATTTT. It yields the protein CASSGGKDTQYF. The chain joins TRBV7-9 to TRBJ2-3, with D tentatively TRBD1 (6 bases). Trimming shortened V by 5 bases and J by 6 bases, and 9 bases separated the two germline ends. The CDR3 is 12 residues long. Germline V gives CDR1 SEHNR, CDR2 FQNEAQ (reference sequence). The variable domain in full, with the rest retrieved from reference TRBV7-9 and TRBJ2-3, is DTGVSQNPRHKITKRGQNVTFRCDPISEHNRLYWYRQTLGQGPEFLTYFQNEAQLEKSRLLSDRFSAERPKGSFSTLEIQRTEQGDSAMYLCASSGGKDTQYFGPGTRLTVL.

This clonotype showed up many times. The chain carries TRBV28 and TRBJ2-3; D remains unclear. Trimming shortened V by 3 bases and J by 2 bases, and 9 bases separated the two germline ends. There are 14 residues in the CDR3. CDR1 is MDHEN and CDR2 is SYDVKM in the germline V gene. The DNA of the CDR3 is TGTGCCAGCAGTTTGGGCGGACCCACAGATACGCAGTATTTT. It yields the protein CASSLGGPTDTQYF.

This clonotype was picked up many times. The genes are TRBV7-2 and TRBJ1-6; D gene uncertain. Germline values: CDR1 SGHTA, CDR2 FQGNSA. The CDR3 has 12 amino acids. V was clipped by 5 bases and J by 7 bases, with 6 bases between them. DNA of the CDR3: TGTGCCAGCAGCCCGGCGAATTCACCCCTCCACTTT. Translating gives CASSPANSPLHF. The entire variable domain, with the rest obtained from reference TRBV7-2 and TRBJ1-6, is as follows: GAGVSQSPSNKVTEKGKDVELRCDPISGHTALYWYRQSLGQGLEFLIYFQGNSAPDKSGLPSDRFSAERTGGSVSTLTIQRTQQEDSAVYLCASSPANSPLHFGNGTRLTVT.

V is TRBV6-6 and J is TRBJ2-5; unclear D gene. The CDR3 runs 15 residues. Per germline, CDR1 MNHNY and CDR2 SVGAGI (reference sequence). Trimming removed 2 bases at V and 5 bases at J, with 15 bases between. CDR3 amino acids: CASSYGSVNEETQYF. The CDR3 DNA reads as TGTGCCAGCAGTTACGGGTCGGTTAATGAGGAGACCCAGTACTTC.

This clonotype was observed at least ten times. V gene TRBV10-3 combines with J gene TRBJ1-2; D is possibly TRBD1 (5 bases). CDR1 and CDR2 (germline): ENHRY, SYGVKD. The V and J ends lost 7 bases and 6 bases respectively, with 15 bases between them. This CDR3 is 13 amino acids long. The CDR3 protein is CAITPRGGDGYTF. The CDR3 DNA reads TGTGCCATCACCCCCCGGGGGGGAGATGGCTACACCTTC.

In this sample, this clonotype turned up many times. The chain is built from TRBV27 and TRBJ2-7, with 10 nucleotides matching TRBD1. The germline V gene has CDR1 MNHEY and CDR2 SMNVEV (reference sequence). The CDR3 runs 15 residues. V was pared by 3 bases and J by 2 bases, with 4 bases of the junction left unmatched. The CDR3 is CASSLTGTGAYEQYF. The CDR3 DNA reads as TGTGCCAGCAGTTTGACCGGGACAGGGGCCTACGAGCAGTACTTC.

This clonotype was picked up many times. The rearrangement joins TRBV10-2 to TRBJ1-5; D is undetermined. The CDR3 loop spans 14 amino acids. Germline loops: CDR1 WSHSY, CDR2 SAAADI. V was clipped by 5 bases and J by 3 bases, with 11 bases between them. CDR3 sequence: CASSHPGNNQPQHF. The CDR3 nucleotides read TGCGCCAGCAGTCACCCGGGTAACAATCAGCCCCAGCATTTT.

Only a few counts were recorded for this clonotype. The rearrangement uses TRBV7-2 and TRBJ1-3, with D tentatively TRBD1 (6 bases). This CDR3 contains 15 residues. Between the trimmed V and J ends, which lost 4 bases and 1 base, there was a span of 11 bases. Germline loops: CDR1 SGHTA, CDR2 FQGNSA. The CDR3 DNA reads TGTGCCAGCAGCTACAGGGATAATTCTGGAAACACCATATATTTT. Encoded protein: CASSYRDNSGNTIYF.

V and J are TRBV27 and TRBJ1-5; D is possibly TRBD1 (6 bases). Germline V gene sequence: CDR1 MNHEY, CDR2 SMNVEV (reference sequence). V lost 4 bases and J lost 6, with 13 bases in between. The CDR3 is 14 amino acids. The CDR3, as DNA: TGTGCCAGCAGTTGGGGGGGGGGCGGTCAGCCCCAGCATTTT. Translating gives CASSWGGGGQPQHF.

This clonotype has ten or more counts. The chain carries TRBV9 and TRBJ1-6; the D gene is possibly TRBD1 (5 bases). This CDR3 has 16 amino acids. V lost 0 bases and J 0 bases, leaving 7 bases between the germline ends. Germline CDR1 SGDLS, CDR2 YYNGEE. The CDR3 spells CASSVGQSSYNSPLHF. The DNA of the CDR3 is TGTGCCAGCAGCGTAGGACAGAGCTCCTATAATTCACCCCTCCACTTT. The variable domain in full, completed from reference TRBV9 and TRBJ1-6, reads DSGVTQTPKHLITATGQRVTLRCSPRSGDLSVYWYQQSLDQGLQFLIQYYNGEERAKGNILERFSAQQFPDLHSELNLSSLELGDSALYFCASSVGQSSYNSPLHFGNGTRLTVT.

This clonotype was observed many times. V usage is TRBV6-5 and J usage is TRBJ2-7; TRBD2 matches 10 bases. The V gene's germline CDR1 is MNHEY and CDR2 SVGAGI. The CDR3 is 15 residues long. The ends lost 7 bases at V and 3 bases at J; junction bases unmatched: 9. CDR3 bases: TGTGCCAGCATTCCCCGGACTAGCGGCGTCTACGAGCAGTACTTC. The encoded protein is CASIPRTSGVYEQYF.

This sequence joins TRBV7-2 and TRBJ1-1, with D possibly TRBD1 on 5 matching bases. Deletions cut 0 bases from V and 0 bases from J, with 11 bases between. CDR1 is SGHTA and CDR2 is FQGNSA in the germline V gene. CDR3 length: 16 residues. The CDR3 coding sequence is TGTGCCAGCAGCTTAGCCCCGGGACCGGTGAACACTGAAGCTTTCTTT. As protein: CASSLAPGPVNTEAFF.

This clonotype was counted at least ten times. The chain is built from TRBV12-3 or TRBV12-4 and TRBJ1-2; TRBD1 might be the D (6 bases). The CDR3 extends over 13 amino acids. Trimming shortened V by 5 bases and J by 2 bases, and 9 bases separated the two germline ends. CDR3 sequence (DNA): TGTGCCAGCAGTCGACAGGAGAACTATGGCTACACCTTC. It specifies CASSRQENYGYTF.

The chain combines TRBV25-1 with TRBJ1-1; TRBD1 matches 7 bases. The junction had 5 bases not matched to a gene; V was cut back by 6 bases and J by 1 base. CDR1 and CDR2 (germline): MGHDK, SYGVNS. This CDR3 spans 14 amino acids. The CDR3 reads CASRPDRANTEAFF. DNA of the CDR3: TGTGCCAGCAGACCTGACAGGGCGAACACTGAAGCTTTCTTT.

This clonotype was counted many times. The rearrangement uses TRBV27 and TRBJ2-5; 12 bases fit TRBD1. CDR3 length equals 15 residues. CDR1 MNHEY and CDR2 SMNVEV come from the germline V gene (reference sequence). Unmatched junction bases numbered 9, after V lost 4 bases and J lost 9 bases. This chain's CDR3 is CASSSPGQGALSQYF. The CDR3, as DNA: TGTGCCAGCAGTTCTCCGGGACAGGGGGCACTCTCCCAGTACTTC.

This clonotype showed up many times. This chain connects TRBV12-5 to TRBJ2-1; D gene ambiguous. This CDR3 region has 15 residues. V gave up 1 base and J gave up 0 bases, with 7 bases separating them. Germline CDR1 is LGHNT and CDR2 is FRNRAP. Here the CDR3 reads CASGLGHGSYNEQFF. In DNA, the CDR3 is TGTGCTAGTGGTTTGGGCCACGGCTCCTACAATGAGCAGTTCTTC.

The sample holds many counts of this clonotype. CDR3 in DNA: TGTGCCAGCAGTCCCCCTAGCGGGAGGGCCACTGAGCAGTTCTTC. Translated, it gives CASSPPSGRATEQFF. The V call is TRBV12-3 or TRBV12-4, the J call TRBJ2-1, with TRBD2 matching over 12 bases. The length of the CDR3 is 15 residues. With V trimmed by 5 bases and J by 9 bases, 8 bases remained unmatched.